A single sample gave rise to the 14 T cell receptor beta chains below, sequenced in a study of T-cell memory formation after mild COVID-19. TCRdb re-derived calls from the 5' RACE reads in MiXCR, one entry per CDR3 protein. Among more than 450,000 distinct CDR3 sequences listed, 15% to 20% were seen once. The sample was PBMCs or a T cell subset sorted from them (not recorded which). Source of these receptors: an adult woman who had mild COVID-19 (a few samples of this study predate the infection). Cell type and time point are not known.

This clonotype was observed a handful of times. The V gene is TRBV3-1, the J gene TRBJ2-2; TRBD1 matches at 11 bases. V shed 4 bases, J shed 4 bases, and the junction held 5 bases outside the gene matches. Germline CDR1 LGHDT, CDR2 YNNKEL (reference sequence). CDR3 size: 16 residues. The CDR3, as DNA: TGTGCCAGCAGCCCCCAGGGACAGGGGGTCACCGGGGAGCTGTTTTTT. Encoded protein: CASSPQGQGVTGELFF.

A note on this clonotype: A much bigger clone sits one base away, suggesting this may be a read error. The chain combines TRBV7-2 with TRBJ2-1; 11 nucleotides match TRBD2. Germline CDR1 is SGHTA and CDR2 is FQGNSA. The CDR3 runs 15 residues. This chain's CDR3 is CASSLLAGGFNEKFF. CDR3 coding DNA: TGTGCCAGCAGCTTACTAGCGGGGGGTTTCAATGAGAAGTTCTTC. Combining the CDR3 with reference TRBV7-2 and TRBJ2-1 gives the whole variable domain GAGVSQSPSNKVTEKGKDVELRCDPISGHTALYWYRQSLGQGLEFLIYFQGNSAPDKSGLPSDRFSAERTGGSVSTLTIQRTQQEDSAVYLCASSLLAGGFNEKFFGPGTRLTVL.

The chain joins TRBV20-1 to TRBJ2-7; D perhaps matches TRBD2 (6 bases). Germline V lookup: CDR1 DFQATT, CDR2 SNEGSKA (reference sequence). This CDR3 spans 15 amino acids. V gave up 0 bases and J gave up 2 bases, with 14 bases separating them. In nucleotides, the CDR3 is TGCAGTGCTAGAGATCGGCAGGAGGGAACCTACGAGCAGTACTTC. Translating it yields CSARDRQEGTYEQYF.

This clonotype has more than one count but fewer than ten. V usage is TRBV5-1 and J usage is TRBJ2-2; D call uncertain. This CDR3 region has 13 residues. From germline, CDR1 is SGHRS and CDR2 YFSETQ. Trimming took 4 bases from V and 3 from J, leaving 7 bases between them. The CDR3 nucleotides read TGCGCCAGCAGCCGTGGAGACACCGGGGAGCTGTTTTTT. Residues: CASSRGDTGELFF.

The rearrangement joins TRBV20-1 to TRBJ1-1; 7 bases match TRBD1. J lost 3 bases, V lost 0 bases, and 7 bases had no gene match. Germline V CDR1 and CDR2: DFQATT, SNEGSKA (reference sequence). The CDR3 covers 15 residues. CDR3 residues: CSARDSRGTDTEAFF. The CDR3 region has the DNA TGCAGTGCTAGAGACTCCAGGGGGACGGACACTGAAGCTTTCTTT.

This clonotype has a handful of counts. This chain connects TRBV5-4 to TRBJ2-3; 7 bases line up with TRBD2. The CDR3 is 14 residues long. After removal of 2 bases from V and 4 bases from J, the junction contained 4 bases not matched to a gene. CDR1 is SGHNT, CDR2 YYREEE, per germline (reference sequence). In nucleotides, the CDR3 is TGTGCCAGCAGCTTTGGGGGGGAGGCAGATACGCAGTATTTT. This encodes CASSFGGEADTQYF.

Written as DNA, the CDR3 is TGTGCCAGCAGCTTAGCGACAGGGGGCGGCGAGACCCAGTACTTC. As protein: CASSLATGGGETQYF. This chain joins TRBV5-5 and TRBJ2-5, with TRBD1 matching 10 bases. V lost 2 bases and J lost 5; bases outside the gene matches: 6. CDR1 is SGHKS, CDR2 YYEKEE, per germline (reference sequence). CDR3 length: 15 residues.

The chain couples TRBV12-3 or TRBV12-4 to TRBJ2-3; tentatively, D is TRBD1 (5 bases). The CDR3 covers 12 residues. V was trimmed by 5 bases and J by 6 bases, leaving 9 bases between them. CDR3 amino acids: CASSLRQDTQYF. CDR3 nucleotide sequence: TGTGCCAGCAGTCTTCGACAGGATACGCAGTATTTT.

The genes are TRBV3-1 and TRBJ2-3; the D is unclear. There are 16 residues in the CDR3. V lost 0 bases, J lost 7 bases, and 17 bases lay in between. Germline V gives CDR1 LGHDT, CDR2 YNNKEL (reference sequence). The CDR3 spells CASSQDLGRIENTQYF. For the CDR3, the DNA is TGTGCCAGCAGCCAAGATCTCGGCAGGATTGAGAATACGCAGTATTTT.

The chain uses TRBV29-1 and TRBJ2-1; 7 positions match TRBD1. V trimming: 8 bases; J trimming: 0 bases; junction bases outside the gene matches: 7. This CDR3 has 14 residues. The germline gives CDR1 SQVTM, CDR2 ANQGSEA. CDR3 bases: TGCAGCTTCTCCCGGGACAGCTCCTACAATGAGCAGTTCTTC. Amino acids: CSFSRDSSYNEQFF.

This sequence joins TRBV30 and TRBJ2-3; the D is unclear. The CDR3 contains 13 residues. Trimming left V 0 bases short and J 1 base short, with 5 bases between. Germline CDR1 and CDR2: GTSNPN and SVGIG (reference sequence). DNA for the CDR3: TGTGCCTGGAGTGTTGTCGGCACAGATACGCAGTATTTT. This sequence encodes CAWSVVGTDTQYF.

The V gene is TRBV7-9, the J gene TRBJ2-1; tentatively, D is TRBD1 or TRBD2 (6 bases each). V lost 8 bases and J lost 7, with 33 bases in between. CDR3 length: 19 residues. Germline-derived CDR1 and CDR2 are SEHNR and FQNEAQ (reference sequence). The CDR3 bases are TGTGCCAGCTCCTACCCAACAGGGAGGTATGGTTCTTGGAGGAATGAGCAGTTCTTC. Its translation is CASSYPTGRYGSWRNEQFF. The full variable domain, completed using reference TRBV7-9 and TRBJ2-1, is DTGVSQNPRHKITKRGQNVTFRCDPISEHNRLYWYRQTLGQGPEFLTYFQNEAQLEKSRLLSDRFSAERPKGSFSTLEIQRTEQGDSAMYLCASSYPTGRYGSWRNEQFFGPGTRLTVL.

This chain joins TRBV29-1 and TRBJ2-1; D is uncertain. The ends were cut back, 2 bases at V and 8 bases at J, with 16 bases in the middle. Germline V gene sequence: CDR1 SQVTM, CDR2 ANQGSEA. The CDR3 loop spans 14 amino acids. The CDR3 DNA is TGCAGCGTTGAATCGGATGAGCGAGGCTATGAGCAGTTCTTC. The encoded protein is CSVESDERGYEQFF.

This clonotype was picked up a small number of times. V and J are TRBV6-5 and TRBJ2-1; D is uncertain. The CDR3 is made up of 15 amino acids. V lost 2 bases and J lost 6, with 14 bases in between. CDR1 and CDR2 from the germline V gene are MNHEY and SVGAGI. The CDR3 protein is CASSYGLEGVNEQFF. The CDR3, as DNA: TGTGCCAGCAGTTACGGTCTAGAAGGAGTCAATGAGCAGTTCTTC.